The clone carrying this TCR beta chain has ten or more counts. As an off-target read in a library built for alpha chains, this beta chain has a frequency of little significance. There are 16 residues in the CDR3. V was clipped by 5 bases and J by 1 base, with 15 bases between them. Germline CDR1 SGHTA, CDR2 FQGNSA. This sample's time point: sample taken at primary tumor resection. Researchers sequenced whole RNA taken from tumor, nontumor lung or frozen PBMC without sorting. Single TCR cDNA molecules each had their own unique molecular identifier. TCRdb ran MiXCR on the 5' RACE reads and lists one entry per CDR3 protein. The table shows 6,000 or so distinct CDR3 sequences, with around an eighth occurring only once. This sample was taken from a study of spatial heterogeneity in lung cancer. Study-level information: The count of detected beta-chain sequences consistently exceeded that of alpha-chain sequences.

The rearrangement joins TRBV7-2 to TRBJ2-1, with D tentatively TRBD2 (6 bases). This clonotype was obtained from a human donor with early-stage non-small cell lung cancer. Sequenced material: lung tissue, taken at surgery. CDR3 sequence reads: CASSRSSDASYNEQFF. In nucleotides, the CDR3 is TGTGCCAGCAGCAGGTCTAGCGACGCTTCCTACAATGAGCAGTTCTTC.